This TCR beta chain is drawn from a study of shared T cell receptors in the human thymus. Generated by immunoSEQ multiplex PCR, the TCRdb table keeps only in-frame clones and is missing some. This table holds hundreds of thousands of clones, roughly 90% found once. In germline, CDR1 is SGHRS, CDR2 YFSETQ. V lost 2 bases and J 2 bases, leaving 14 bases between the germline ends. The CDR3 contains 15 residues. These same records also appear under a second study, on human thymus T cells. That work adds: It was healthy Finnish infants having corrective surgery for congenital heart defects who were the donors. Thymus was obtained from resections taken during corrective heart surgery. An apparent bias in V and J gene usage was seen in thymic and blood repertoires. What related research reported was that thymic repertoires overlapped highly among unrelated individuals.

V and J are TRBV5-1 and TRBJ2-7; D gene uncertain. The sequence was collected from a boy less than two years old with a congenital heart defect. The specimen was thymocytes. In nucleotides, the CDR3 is TGCGCCAGCAGCTTTGGGCAGAATGCTGCCTACGAGCAGTACTTC. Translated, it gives CASSFGQNAAYEQYF.